This T cell receptor beta chain came from a study of breast tumors, draining lymph nodes, adjacent tissues. Study-level results: Tumors had less TCR diversity than lymph nodes, more than nontumor tissue. The lymph node origin of tumor T cells was framed as consistent with a hypothesis, not demonstrated.

The CDR3 sequence runs 22 residues, both termini included. In germline, CDR1 is KGHDR, CDR2 SFDVKD. Breast cancer patients provided tissue from their axillary draining lymph nodes. Using its own MiXCR run on the multiplex PCR reads, TCRdb lists one record per CDR3 protein. Among about 230,000 distinct CDR3 sequences, approximately 29% were seen once, and the ten largest hold approximately 1.5%. Notes on this clonotype: Its antigen is still unknown. The DNA is left out, because the CDR3 cannot be placed on it with certainty; the CDR3 is given as TCRdb lists it.

Material for sequencing was axillary lymph node tissue. This chain uses TRBV24-1 with TRBJ1-5; whether TRBD1, the table's D call, matches the DNA was not checked. The source is a female donor with breast cancer. Some clones in this sample may be carry-over from other donors' samples. The CDR3 protein is CATSQGSYEQYFGPYSNQPQHF.